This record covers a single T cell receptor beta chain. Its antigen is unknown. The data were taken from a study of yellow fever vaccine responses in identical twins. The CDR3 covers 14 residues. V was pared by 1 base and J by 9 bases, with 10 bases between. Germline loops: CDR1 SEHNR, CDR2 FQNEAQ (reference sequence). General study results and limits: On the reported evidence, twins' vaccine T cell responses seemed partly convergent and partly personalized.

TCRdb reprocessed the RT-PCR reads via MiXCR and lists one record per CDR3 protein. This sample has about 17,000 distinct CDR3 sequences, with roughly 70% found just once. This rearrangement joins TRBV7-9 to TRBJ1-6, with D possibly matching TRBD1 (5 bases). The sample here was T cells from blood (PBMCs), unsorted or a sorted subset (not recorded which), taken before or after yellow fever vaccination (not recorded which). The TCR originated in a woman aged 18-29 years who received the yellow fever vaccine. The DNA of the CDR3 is TGTGCCAGCAGCTTAGAGGGTCAGGGTTCACCCCTCCACTTT. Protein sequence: CASSLEGQGSPLHF.